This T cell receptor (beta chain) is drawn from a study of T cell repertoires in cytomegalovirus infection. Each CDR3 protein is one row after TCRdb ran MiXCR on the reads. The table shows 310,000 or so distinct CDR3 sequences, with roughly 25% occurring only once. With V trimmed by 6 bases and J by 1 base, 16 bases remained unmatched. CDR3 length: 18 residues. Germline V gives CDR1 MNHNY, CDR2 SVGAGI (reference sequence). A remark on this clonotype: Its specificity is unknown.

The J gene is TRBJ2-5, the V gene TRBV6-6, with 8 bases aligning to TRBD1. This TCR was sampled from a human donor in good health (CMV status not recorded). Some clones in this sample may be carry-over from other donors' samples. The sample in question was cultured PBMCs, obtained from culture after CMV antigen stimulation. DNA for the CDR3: TGTGCCAGCAGCCTATTGCCAACCGGGACAGGCCTCCAAGAGACCCAGTACTTC. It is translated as CASSLLPTGTGLQETQYF.